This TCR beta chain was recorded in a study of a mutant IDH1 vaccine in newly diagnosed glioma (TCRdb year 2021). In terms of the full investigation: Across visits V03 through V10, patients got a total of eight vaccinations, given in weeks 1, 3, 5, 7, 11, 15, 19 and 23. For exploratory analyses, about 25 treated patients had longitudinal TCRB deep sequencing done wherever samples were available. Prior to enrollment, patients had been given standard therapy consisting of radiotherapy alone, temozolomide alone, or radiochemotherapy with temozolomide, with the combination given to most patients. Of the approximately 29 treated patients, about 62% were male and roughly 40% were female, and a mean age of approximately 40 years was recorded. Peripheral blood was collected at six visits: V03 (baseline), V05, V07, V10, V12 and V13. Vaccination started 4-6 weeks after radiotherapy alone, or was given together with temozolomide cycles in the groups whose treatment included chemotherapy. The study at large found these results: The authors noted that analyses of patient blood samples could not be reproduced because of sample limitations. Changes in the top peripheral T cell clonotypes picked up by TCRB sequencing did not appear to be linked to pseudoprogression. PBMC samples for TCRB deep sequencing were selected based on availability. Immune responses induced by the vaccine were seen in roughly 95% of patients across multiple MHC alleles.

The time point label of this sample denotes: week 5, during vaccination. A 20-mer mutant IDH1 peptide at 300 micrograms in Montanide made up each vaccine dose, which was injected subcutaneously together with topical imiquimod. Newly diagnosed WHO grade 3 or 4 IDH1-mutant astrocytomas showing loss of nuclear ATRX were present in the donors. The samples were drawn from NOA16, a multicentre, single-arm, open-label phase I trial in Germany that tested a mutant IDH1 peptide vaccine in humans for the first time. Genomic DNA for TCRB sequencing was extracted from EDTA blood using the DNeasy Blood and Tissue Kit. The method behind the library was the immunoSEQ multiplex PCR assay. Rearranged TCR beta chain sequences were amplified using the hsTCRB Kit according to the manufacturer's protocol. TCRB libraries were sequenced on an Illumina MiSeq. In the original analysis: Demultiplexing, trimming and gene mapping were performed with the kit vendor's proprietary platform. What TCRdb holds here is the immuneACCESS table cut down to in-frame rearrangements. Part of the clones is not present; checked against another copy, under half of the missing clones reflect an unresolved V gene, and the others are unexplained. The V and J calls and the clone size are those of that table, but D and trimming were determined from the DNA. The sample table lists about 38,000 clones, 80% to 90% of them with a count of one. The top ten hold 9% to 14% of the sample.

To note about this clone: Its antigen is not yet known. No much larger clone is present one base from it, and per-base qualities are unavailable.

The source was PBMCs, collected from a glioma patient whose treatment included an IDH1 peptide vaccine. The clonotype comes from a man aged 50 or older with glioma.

CDR3 region: CAARRADTQYF. At the DNA level, the sequence is TGTGCCGCTAGGAGGGCGGATACGCAGTATTTT. The rearrangement joined TRBV7-2 to TRBJ2-3, with TRBD2 perhaps the D gene, on 6 matching bases. The CDR3 contains 11 residues, cysteine and phenylalanine counted. Kept here is only the CDR3 DNA, which spans 33 bases and is read in frame from base 1. V is reduced by 11 bases and J by 6 bases, leaving a spacing of 12 bases between them. As encoded in the germline V gene, CDR1 is SGHTA while CDR2 is FQGNSA. Extended through the reference TRBV7-2 and TRBJ2-3 proteins, this CDR3 yields the full variable domain: GAGVSQSPSNKVTEKGKDVELRCDPISGHTALYWYRQSLGQGLEFLIYFQGNSAPDKSGLPSDRFSAERTGGSVSTLTIQRTQQEDSAVYLCAARRADTQYFGPGTRLTVL.